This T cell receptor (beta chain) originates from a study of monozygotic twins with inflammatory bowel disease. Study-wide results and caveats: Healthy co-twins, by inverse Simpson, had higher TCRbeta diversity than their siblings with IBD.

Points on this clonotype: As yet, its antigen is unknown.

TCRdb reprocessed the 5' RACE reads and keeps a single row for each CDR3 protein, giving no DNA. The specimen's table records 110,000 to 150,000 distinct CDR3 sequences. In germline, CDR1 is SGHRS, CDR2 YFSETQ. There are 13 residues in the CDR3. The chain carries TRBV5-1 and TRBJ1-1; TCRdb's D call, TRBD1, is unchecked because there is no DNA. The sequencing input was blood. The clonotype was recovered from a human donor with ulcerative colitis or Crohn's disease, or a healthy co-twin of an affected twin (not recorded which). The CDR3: CASQPTGGTEAFF.